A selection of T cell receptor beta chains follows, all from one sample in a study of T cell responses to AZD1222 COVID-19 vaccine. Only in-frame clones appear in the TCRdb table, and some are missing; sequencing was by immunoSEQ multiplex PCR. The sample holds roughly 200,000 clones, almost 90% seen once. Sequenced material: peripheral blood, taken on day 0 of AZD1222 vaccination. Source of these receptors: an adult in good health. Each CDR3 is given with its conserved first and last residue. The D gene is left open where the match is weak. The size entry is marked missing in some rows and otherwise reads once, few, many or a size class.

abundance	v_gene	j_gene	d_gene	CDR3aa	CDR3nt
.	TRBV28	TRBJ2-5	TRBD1	CASSTLTGIRETQYF	TGTGCCAGCAGTACCTTGACAGGGATAAGGGAGACCCAGTACTTC
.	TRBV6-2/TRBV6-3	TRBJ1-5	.	CASSSMGNQPQHF	TGTGCCAGCAGTTCGATGGGCAATCAGCCCCAGCATTTT
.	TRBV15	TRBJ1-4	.	CATSRDGTDNEKLFF	TGTGCCACCAGCAGAGATGGGACGGATAATGAAAAACTGTTTTTT
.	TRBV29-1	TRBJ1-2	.	CSVKRDTSNYGYTF	TGCAGCGTTAAAAGGGACACGAGCAACTATGGCTACACCTTC
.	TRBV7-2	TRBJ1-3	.	CASSLTLGTLGNTIYF	TGTGCCAGCAGCTTGACCCTCGGGACACTTGGAAACACCATATATTTT
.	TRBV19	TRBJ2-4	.	CASAGVQRNIQYF	TGTGCCAGTGCTGGGGTTCAGCGAAACATTCAGTACTTC
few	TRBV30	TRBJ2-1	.	CAWSDYGLDVYDNEQFF	TGTGCCTGGAGCGATTACGGACTGGACGTCTACGACAATGAGCAGTTCTTC
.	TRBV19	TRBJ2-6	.	CASSIFGANVLTF	TGTGCCAGTAGTATATTTGGGGCCAACGTCCTGACTTTC
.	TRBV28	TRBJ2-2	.	CASSGIVTGELFF	TGTGCCAGCAGTGGGATCGTCACCGGGGAGCTGTTTTTT
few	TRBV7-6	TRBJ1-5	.	CASSLSRGVNQPQHF	TGTGCCAGCAGCTTATCACGAGGGGTCAATCAGCCCCAGCATTTT
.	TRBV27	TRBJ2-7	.	CASSSTRRHEQYF	TGTGCCAGCAGTTCGACCCGGAGACACGAGCAGTACTTC
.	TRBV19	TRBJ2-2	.	CASSRSGYAGELFF	TGTGCCAGTAGTAGATCAGGGTATGCCGGGGAGCTGTTTTTT
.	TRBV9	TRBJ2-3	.	CASSVGGLADTDTQYF	TGTGCCAGCAGCGTAGGTGGGCTAGCCGACACAGATACGCAGTATTTT
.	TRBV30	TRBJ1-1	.	CAWSDGPNTEAFF	TGTGCCTGGAGTGATGGACCGAACACTGAAGCTTTCTTT
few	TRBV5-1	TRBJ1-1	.	CASSLGREILNTEAFF	TGCGCCAGCAGCTTGGGCAGGGAAATTCTGAACACTGAAGCTTTCTTT
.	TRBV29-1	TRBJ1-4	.	CSVKVDSPNEKLFF	TGCAGCGTGAAGGTGGACAGCCCTAATGAAAAACTGTTTTTT
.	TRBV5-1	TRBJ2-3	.	CASSLSDRSTDTQYF	TGCGCCAGCAGCCTCTCGGACAGATCCACAGATACGCAGTATTTT
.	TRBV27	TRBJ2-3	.	CASSLPIKFRDSNTDTQYF	TGTGCCAGCAGTTTACCCATCAAGTTCCGGGACTCCAACACAGATACGCAGTATTTT
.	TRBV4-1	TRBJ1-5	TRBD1	CASSHADREGGSNQPQHF	TGCGCCAGCAGCCATGCTGACAGGGAAGGTGGGAGCAATCAGCCCCAGCATTTT
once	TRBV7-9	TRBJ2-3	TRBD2	CASSSTTSGGVDTQYF	TGTGCCAGCAGCTCGACGACTAGCGGGGGGGTGGATACGCAGTATTTT
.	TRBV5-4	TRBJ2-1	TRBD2	CASSLGSGGRSYNEQFF	TGTGCCAGCAGCTTAGGCTCGGGGGGACGCTCCTACAATGAGCAGTTCTTC
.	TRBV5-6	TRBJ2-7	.	CASSLNRVHEQYF	TGTGCCAGCAGCTTGAACAGGGTCCACGAGCAGTACTTC
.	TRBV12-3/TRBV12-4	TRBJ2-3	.	CASTLRGTDTQYF	TGTGCCAGCACTCTTCGGGGCACAGATACGCAGTATTTT
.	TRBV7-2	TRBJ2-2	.	CASSLGAAGELFF	TGTGCCAGCAGCTTAGGGGCCGCCGGGGAGCTGTTTTTT
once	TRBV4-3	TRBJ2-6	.	CASSQDQEGISGANVLTF	TGCGCCAGCAGCCAAGATCAGGAGGGAATCTCTGGGGCCAACGTCCTGACTTTC
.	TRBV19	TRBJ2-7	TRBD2	CASSPRESYEQYF	TGTGCCAGTAGTCCGCGGGAGTCCTACGAGCAGTACTTC
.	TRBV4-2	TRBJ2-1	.	CASSQDLWDEQFF	TGTGCCAGCAGCCAAGATTTATGGGATGAGCAGTTCTTC
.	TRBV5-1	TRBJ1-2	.	CASSLDPGQGYTF	TGCGCCAGCAGCTTGGACCCAGGGCAAGGCTACACCTTC
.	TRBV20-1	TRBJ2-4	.	CSAVLDIQYF	TGCAGTGCTGTCCTGGACATTCAGTACTTC
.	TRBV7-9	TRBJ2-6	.	CASSFSSTGANVLTF	TGTGCCAGCAGCTTTTCATCCACTGGGGCCAACGTCCTGACTTTC
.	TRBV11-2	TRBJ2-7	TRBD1	CASSLGTGGGDEQYF	TGTGCCAGCAGCTTGGGCACAGGGGGCGGCGACGAGCAGTACTTC
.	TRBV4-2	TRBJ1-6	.	CASSQEPGHPSSYNSPLHF	TGTGCCAGCAGCCAAGAACCAGGACACCCGAGCTCCTATAATTCACCCCTCCACTTT
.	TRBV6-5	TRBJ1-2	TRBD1	CASTSDRVDYTF	TGTGCCAGCACCTCGGACAGGGTGGACTACACCTTC
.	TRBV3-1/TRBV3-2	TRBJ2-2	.	CASSLETPARSNTGELFF	TGTGCCAGCAGCTTAGAGACCCCCGCCAGGTCGAACACCGGGGAGCTGTTTTTT
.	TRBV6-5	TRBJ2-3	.	CASSSLSQGWDTQYF	TGTGCCAGCAGTTCCCTTTCGCAGGGGTGGGATACGCAGTATTTT
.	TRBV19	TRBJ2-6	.	CASSMVAGLSGANVLTF	TGTGCCAGTAGTATGGTGGCAGGTCTCTCTGGGGCCAACGTCCTGACTTTC
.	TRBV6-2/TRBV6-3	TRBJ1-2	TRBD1	CASSYSSSDRVNHGYTF	TGTGCCAGCAGTTACTCATCTTCGGACAGGGTGAATCATGGCTACACCTTC
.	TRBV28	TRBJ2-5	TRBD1	CASSLSLLSGGKETQYF	TGTGCCAGCAGTTTATCCTTATTATCAGGGGGCAAAGAGACCCAGTACTTC
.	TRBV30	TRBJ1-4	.	CAWSPSEKLFF	TGTGCCTGGAGTCCGTCTGAAAAACTGTTTTTT
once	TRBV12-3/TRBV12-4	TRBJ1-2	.	CASRGVNYGYTF	TGTGCCAGCAGGGGAGTAAACTATGGCTACACCTTC
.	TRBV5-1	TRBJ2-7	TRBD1	CASSRTGAHEQYF	TGCGCCAGCAGTCGTACAGGGGCCCACGAGCAGTACTTC
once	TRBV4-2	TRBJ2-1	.	CASSQEGMVGGRNEQFF	TGTGCCAGCAGCCAAGAGGGGATGGTGGGGGGCAGGAATGAGCAGTTCTTC
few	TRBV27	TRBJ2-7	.	CASSLSYRAGEQYF	TGTGCCAGCAGTTTATCCTACCGGGCTGGCGAGCAGTACTTC
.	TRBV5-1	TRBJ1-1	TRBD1	CASSRGTGGVIDTEAFF	TGCGCCAGCAGCAGGGGGACAGGGGGCGTGATAGACACTGAAGCTTTCTTT
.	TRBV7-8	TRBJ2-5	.	CASSRQVARLAEETQYF	TGTGCCAGCAGCCGACAGGTGGCTCGGCTAGCGGAAGAGACCCAGTACTTC
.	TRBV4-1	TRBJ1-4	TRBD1	CASSPRGQGAEGNEKLFF	TGCGCCAGCAGCCCTCGGGGACAGGGGGCTGAGGGTAATGAAAAACTGTTTTTT
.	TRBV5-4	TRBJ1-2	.	CATDGGRGGYGYTF	TGTGCCACCGACGGGGGCAGGGGCGGGTATGGCTACACCTTC
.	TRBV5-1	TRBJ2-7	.	CASSLEVLGYEQYF	TGCGCCAGCAGCTTGGAGGTACTCGGCTACGAGCAGTACTTC
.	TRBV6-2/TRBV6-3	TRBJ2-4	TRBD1	CASSRDRGAKNIQYF	TGTGCCAGCAGTAGGGACAGGGGGGCCAAAAACATTCAGTACTTC
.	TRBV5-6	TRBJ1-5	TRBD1	CASSSGTGKNQPQHF	TGTGCCAGCAGTTCCGGGACAGGGAAAAATCAGCCCCAGCATTTT
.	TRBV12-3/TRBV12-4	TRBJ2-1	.	CASSPRGYNEQFF	TGTGCCAGCAGCCCCCGAGGGTACAATGAGCAGTTCTTC
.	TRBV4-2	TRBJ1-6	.	CASSQPEAAGRSNSPLHF	TGTGCCAGCAGCCAACCGGAGGCGGCAGGGAGATCTAATTCACCCCTCCACTTT
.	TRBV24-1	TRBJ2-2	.	CATSDPGTFPGELFF	TGTGCCACCAGTGACCCAGGGACGTTTCCCGGGGAGCTGTTTTTT
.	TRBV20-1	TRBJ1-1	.	CSASQGSASEAFF	TGCAGTGCTAGTCAGGGTTCAGCCTCTGAAGCTTTCTTT
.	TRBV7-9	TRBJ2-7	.	CASSLVLGASYEQYF	TGTGCCAGCAGCTTAGTGCTGGGTGCCAGCTACGAGCAGTACTTC